This record looks at one T cell receptor beta chain sequence and its context. These data belong to a study of TIL therapy for anti-PD-1-resistant metastatic lung cancer. Overall study: Four tumors were EGFR-mutant and two were ALK-rearranged. Tumors carried a median about 1.5 non-synonymous mutations per megabase.

This CDR3 spans 16 amino acids. Germline V CDR1 and CDR2: SNHLY, FYNNEI. Trimming cost V 0 bases and J 7 bases, with 18 bases left between them. The immunoSEQ assay was v3. Method: immunoSEQ multiplex PCR; TCRdb's copy keeps in-frame clones and lacks some. The table records roughly 16,000 clones, 86% of them present only once. Time point meaning: pre-treatment sample, taken before nivolumab and TIL therapy. Enrollment ran from 2017 to January 2020. The receptor was derived from a person between 25 and 80 years old with non-small cell lung cancer. The source material was blood, sampled at baseline. The chain employs TRBV2 and TRBJ1-2; a possible D gene is TRBD1 (5 bases). In nucleotides, the CDR3 is TGTGCCAGCAGTGAAGCGCTTCCTTGGGGGTCCGCTGGCTACACCTTC. Residues: CASSEALPWGSAGYTF.